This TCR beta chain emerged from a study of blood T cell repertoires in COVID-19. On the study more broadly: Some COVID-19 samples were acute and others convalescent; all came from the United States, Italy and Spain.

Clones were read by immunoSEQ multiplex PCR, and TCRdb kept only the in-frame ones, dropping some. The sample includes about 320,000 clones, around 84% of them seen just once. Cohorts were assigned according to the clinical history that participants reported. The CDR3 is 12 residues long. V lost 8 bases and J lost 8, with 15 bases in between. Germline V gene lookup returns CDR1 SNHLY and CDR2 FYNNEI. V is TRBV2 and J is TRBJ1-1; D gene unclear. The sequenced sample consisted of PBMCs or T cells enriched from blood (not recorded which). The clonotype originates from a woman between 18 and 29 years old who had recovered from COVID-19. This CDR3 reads CASYVLLKEAFF. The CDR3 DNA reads TGTGCCAGCTATGTCCTCTTAAAAGAAGCTTTCTTT.